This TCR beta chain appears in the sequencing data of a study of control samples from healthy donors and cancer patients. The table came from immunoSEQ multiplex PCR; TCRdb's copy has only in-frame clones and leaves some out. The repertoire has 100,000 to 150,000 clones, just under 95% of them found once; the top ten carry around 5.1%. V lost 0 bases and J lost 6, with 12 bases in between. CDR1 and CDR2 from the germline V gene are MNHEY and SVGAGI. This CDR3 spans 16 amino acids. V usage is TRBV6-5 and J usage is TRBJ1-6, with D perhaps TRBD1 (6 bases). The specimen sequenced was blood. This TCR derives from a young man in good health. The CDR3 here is CASSYSRGSSNSPLHF. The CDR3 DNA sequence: TGTGCCAGCAGTTACTCGAGGGGGAGTAGTAATTCACCCCTCCACTTT.